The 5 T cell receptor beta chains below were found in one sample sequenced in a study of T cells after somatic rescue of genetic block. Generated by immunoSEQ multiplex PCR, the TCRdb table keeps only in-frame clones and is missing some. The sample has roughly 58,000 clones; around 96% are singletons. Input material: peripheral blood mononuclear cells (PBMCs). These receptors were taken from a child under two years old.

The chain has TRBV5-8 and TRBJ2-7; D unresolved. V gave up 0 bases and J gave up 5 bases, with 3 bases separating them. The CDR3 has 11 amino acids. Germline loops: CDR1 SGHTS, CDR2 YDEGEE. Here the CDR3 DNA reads TGTGCCAGCAGCTTGGAGGACGAGCAGTACTTC. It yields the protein CASSLEDEQYF.

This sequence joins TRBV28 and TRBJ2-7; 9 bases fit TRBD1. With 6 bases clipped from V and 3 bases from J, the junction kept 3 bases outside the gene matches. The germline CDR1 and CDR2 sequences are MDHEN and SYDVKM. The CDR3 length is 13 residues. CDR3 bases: TGTGCCAGCAGCGGGACAGGGTACTACGAGCAGTACTTC. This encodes CASSGTGYYEQYF.

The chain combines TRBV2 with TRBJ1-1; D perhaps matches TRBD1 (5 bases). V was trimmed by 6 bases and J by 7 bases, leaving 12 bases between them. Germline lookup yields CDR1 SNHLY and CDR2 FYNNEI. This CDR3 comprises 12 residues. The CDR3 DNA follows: TGTGCCAGCAGGAGGGGCGCGGGTGAAGCTTTCTTT. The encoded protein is CASRRGAGEAFF.

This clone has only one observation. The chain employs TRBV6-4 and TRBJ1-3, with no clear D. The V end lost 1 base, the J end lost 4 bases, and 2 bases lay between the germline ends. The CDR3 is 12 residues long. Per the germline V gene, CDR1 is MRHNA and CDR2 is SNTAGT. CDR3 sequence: CASSDFGNTIYF. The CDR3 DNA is TGTGCCAGCAGTGACTTCGGAAACACCATATATTTT.

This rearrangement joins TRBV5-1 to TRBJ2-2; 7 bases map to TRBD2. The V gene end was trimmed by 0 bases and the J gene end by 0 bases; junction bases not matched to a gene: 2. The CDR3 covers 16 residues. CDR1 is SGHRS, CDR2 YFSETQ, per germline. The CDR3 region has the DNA TGCGCCAGCAGCTTGGCGGGAGGAGCGAACACCGGGGAGCTGTTTTTT. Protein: CASSLAGGANTGELFF.